Sequencing of this T cell receptor (beta chain) was carried out in a study of blood T cell repertoires in COVID-19. Germline V gene lookup returns CDR1 SGHRS and CDR2 YFSETQ. This CDR3 has 17 amino acids. V was pared by 2 bases and J by 4 bases, with 21 bases between. The method was immunoSEQ multiplex PCR; TCRdb's version includes in-frame clones alone and lacks a portion of them. The table shows 55,000 to 70,000 clones, with approximately 80% occurring only once. This TCR derives from a woman older than 75 with acute or convalescent COVID-19. The chain is built from TRBV5-1 and TRBJ1-2; no clear D gene. Sequenced: peripheral blood. CDR3 in amino acids: CASSLSLQPPQLYGYTF. CDR3 sequence (DNA): TGCGCCAGCAGCTTATCCTTACAGCCCCCACAGCTCTATGGCTACACCTTC.